The 6 T cell receptor beta chains below were found in one sample sequenced in a study of breast tumors, draining lymph nodes, adjacent tissues. Axillary draining lymph nodes of breast cancer patients supplied the node samples. TCRdb processed the multiplex PCR reads anew with MiXCR; each CDR3 protein has one entry. The profile covers about 180,000 distinct CDR3 sequences, with 25% to 40% appearing a single time and 4% to 5.5% taken by the ten largest. Sequencing was carried out using axillary lymph node tissue. These receptor sequences come from a female donor with breast cancer. Some clones in this sample may be carry-over from other donors' samples.

Regarding this clonotype: A much larger clone lies one base from this, so it may be a read error. The rearrangement uses TRBV16 and TRBJ1-3; TRBD1 might be the D (6 bases). The V gene's germline CDR1 is KGHSY and CDR2 FQNENV. Trimming took 8 bases from V and 4 from J, leaving 21 bases between them. The CDR3 spans 16 residues. CDR3 residues: CASGPPGGASGNTIYF. DNA for the CDR3: TGTGCCAGCGGTCCCCCGGGGGGCGCGTCCGGAAACACCATATATTTT.

This clonotype has at least ten counts. The chain joins TRBV5-4 to TRBJ2-7; D might be TRBD2 (5 bases). Germline V gene data show CDR1 as SGHNT and CDR2 as YYREEE (reference sequence). The CDR3 consists of 12 residues. Trimming stripped 0 bases from V and 6 bases from J, with 7 bases between. The CDR3 nucleotides are TGTGCCAGCAGCTTGGACGGGGTCGAGCAGTACTTC. Translated: CASSLDGVEQYF.

With respect to this clonotype: Given a much more abundant clone one base away, this may be a read error. V and J are TRBV5-6 and TRBJ2-1, with 7 nucleotides matching TRBD1. The CDR3 runs to 16 residues. CDR1 SGHDT and CDR2 YYEEEE come from the germline V gene. CDR3 region: CASSLDRTGLYNEQSF. CDR3 DNA: TGTGCCAGCAGCTTGGACCGGACAGGACTTTACAATGAGCAGTCCTTC.

There are many counts of this clonotype. The rearrangement joins TRBV2 to TRBJ1-5, with D tentatively TRBD1 (6 bases). V gave up 4 bases and J gave up 5 bases, with 15 bases separating them. This CDR3 is 15 amino acids long. CDR1 is SNHLY and CDR2 is FYNNEI in the germline V gene. The CDR3 region is CASSGIQGTDQPQHF. The DNA of the CDR3 is TGTGCCAGCAGTGGGATTCAGGGGACTGATCAGCCCCAGCATTTT.

The gene calls are TRBV2 and TRBJ2-5, with 8 bases that match TRBD2. The CDR3 extends over 19 amino acids. Germline assignment: CDR1 SNHLY and CDR2 FYNNEI. The junction had 19 bases not matched to a gene; V was cut back by 7 bases and J by 0 bases. CDR3 protein: CASMRVAGLGGRDQETQYF. The CDR3 DNA is TGTGCCAGCATGAGGGTAGCGGGGCTCGGGGGCCGTGACCAAGAGACCCAGTACTTC.

As concerns this clonotype: A much larger clonotype is one base distant, so this may be a read error. This chain uses TRBV6-5 with TRBJ2-5; 9 nucleotides agree with TRBD1. CDR3 size: 14 residues. The junction had 13 bases not matched to a gene; V was cut back by 8 bases and J by 9 bases. Germline V gene data show CDR1 as MNHEY and CDR2 as SVGAGI. The chain's CDR3 is CASSGQGFMEPQYF. The CDR3 DNA reads as TGTGCCAGCTCCGGACAGGGGTTTATGGAGCCCCAGTACTTC.